This T cell receptor beta chain was sequenced for a study of CD8 T cells in Susac syndrome (dated by TCRdb to the late 2010s). For context, the study as a whole: Repertoire sequencing was used to test whether CD8+ T cell activation and differentiation in Susac syndrome was antigen driven. Clonality of the CD8+ T cell repertoire was compared between roughly eleven healthy donors, approximately 14 Susac syndrome patients and around 16 multiple sclerosis patients.

RNA was extracted using the RNeasy kit, and roughly 0.5 to 1 ug of the RNA was reverse transcribed with random hexamers. The immunoSEQ multiplex PCR assay, covering 54 Vbeta and 13 Jbeta segments, was used to amplify TCR beta CDR3 regions. Bias from PCR amplification was corrected by using a synthetic template baseline for primer optimization and for computational correction. The authors processed their data as follows. Reads were annotated to V, D and J genes according to IMGT and were analyzed with immunoSEQ Analyzer, with only productive sequences retained. Clonality was calculated as one minus the Shannon entropy normalized by log2 of the number of productive unique sequences. Public and private clones were assessed among the 100 most prevalent clones of each patient and control. Clones were defined as Susac-specific when absent from the healthy and MS cohorts, from fewer than 1,200 published viral clones and from other ImmuneACCESS disease sequences. TCRdb reran the public reads through fastp at Q25 and MiXCR, keeping productive beta chains. All rows with the same CDR3 protein become a single entry with the most common DNA and genes. None of the V and J calls come from the authors' own analysis; TCRdb made them. The sample data list 75,000 to 95,000 distinct CDR3 sequences, and 90% to 95% of these were observed just once. 0.5% to 0.65% of the sample goes to the ten largest clones.

V lost 7 bases and J lost 2 bases; the stretch between them is 19 bases long. From a lookup of the germline V gene, CDR1 and CDR2 are SNHLY and FYNNEI. Spanning cysteine to phenylalanine, the CDR3 consists of 16 amino acids. Just CDR3 DNA is preserved here, 48 bases in frame from base 1. Peripheral blood CD8+ and CD4+ T cells from healthy donors, Susac syndrome patients and multiple sclerosis patients were profiled using high-throughput TCR beta sequencing. The multiple sclerosis controls were treatment-naive patients whose relapsing-remitting disease, either stable or active, fulfilled the revised McDonald criteria. Bulk CD8+ and CD4+ T cells were purified by magnetic negative isolation, whereas CD8+ TEMRA cells were enriched by FACS. Blood was drawn into EDTA tubes, processed within 24 hours, and PBMCs were isolated by density gradient centrifugation. PBMCs intended for TCR sequencing were cryopreserved in liquid nitrogen and were subsequently thawed in a 37 degrees C water bath. The sorted or isolated CD4+, CD8+ and CD8+ TEMRA cells reached a purity of at least 90%.

In regard to this clonotype: What antigen it recognizes has not been identified. No much larger clone exists at a distance of one base, and base qualities are not known.

The investigation overall reported the following: The number of individuals in the TCR sequencing and HLA analysis was recognized as being relatively small.

Sequenced: CD8+ T cells from PBMCs. The source is a human donor with multiple sclerosis. The chain uses TRBV2 and TRBJ2-3; the D gene cannot be resolved reliably. The DNA reads as follows: TGTGCCAGCACTGATCCTCCGGGCCCTACCACAGATACGCAGTATTTT. It is translated as CASTDPPGPTTDTQYF.